The next 29 T cell receptor beta chains were all read from a single sample in a study of T cell responses to AZD1222 COVID-19 vaccine. Method: immunoSEQ multiplex PCR; TCRdb's copy keeps in-frame clones and lacks some. The sample shows about 100,000 clones, 88% of them seen only once. The specimen comprised peripheral blood, sampled on day 0 of AZD1222 vaccination. The receptors shown here come from an adult in good health.

This clone was seen a handful of times. This chain uses TRBV7-9 with TRBJ2-7; D is perhaps TRBD2 (6 bases). CDR3 length equals 13 residues. From germline, CDR1 is SEHNR and CDR2 FQNEAQ (reference sequence). V gave up 5 bases and J gave up 1 base, with 9 bases separating them. Here the CDR3 reads CASSRDLSYEQYF. The CDR3 nucleotides read TGTGCCAGCAGCCGGGACTTATCCTACGAGCAGTACTTC. Full variable domain (missing parts from reference TRBV7-9 and TRBJ2-7): DTGVSQNPRHKITKRGQNVTFRCDPISEHNRLYWYRQTLGQGPEFLTYFQNEAQLEKSRLLSDRFSAERPKGSFSTLEIQRTEQGDSAMYLCASSRDLSYEQYFGPGTRLTVT.

The genes are TRBV28 and TRBJ2-5, with D unclear. Germline V lookup: CDR1 MDHEN, CDR2 SYDVKM. The CDR3 spans 10 residues. The V end was cut by 6 bases, the J end by 9 bases, with 8 bases between. The CDR3 sequence: CASSQSAQYF. The DNA of the CDR3 is TGTGCCAGCAGCCAGAGCGCCCAGTACTTC.

This chain uses TRBV7-2 with TRBJ2-7; the D is unclear. CDR1 SGHTA and CDR2 FQGNSA come from the germline V gene. The CDR3 length is 12 residues. Trimming stripped 1 base from V and 5 bases from J, with 6 bases between. The CDR3, as DNA: TGTGCCAGCAGCTTAGGACGCCACGAGCAGTACTTC. The encoded protein is CASSLGRHEQYF.

As DNA, the CDR3 is TGTGCCAGCAGCACCCTAAGGACGGATTCTTCTGGAAACACCATATATTTT. Amino acids: CASSTLRTDSSGNTIYF. V gene TRBV7-2 combines with J gene TRBJ1-3, with D hard to call. This CDR3 has 17 residues. CDR1 and CDR2 (germline): SGHTA, FQGNSA. Trimming cost V 5 bases and J 1 base, with 18 bases left between them.

The rearrangement links TRBV28 to TRBJ2-3, with TRBD2 as a possible D gene (5 bases). This CDR3 is built from 13 residues. The germline V gene has CDR1 MDHEN and CDR2 SYDVKM. V lost 3 bases and J 8 bases, leaving 12 bases between the germline ends. The CDR3 DNA is TGTGCCAGCAGTTTCAGCTCCGGAGGTACGCAGTATTTT. Encoded protein: CASSFSSGGTQYF.

V gene TRBV7-2 combines with J gene TRBJ2-1; 10 nucleotides line up with TRBD2. The CDR3 sequence is 15 residues long. Unmatched junction bases numbered 7, after V lost 5 bases and J lost 6 bases. The germline V gene encodes CDR1 SGHTA and CDR2 FQGNSA. CDR3: CASSQSGRARNEQFF. DNA of the CDR3: TGTGCCAGCAGCCAAAGCGGGAGGGCCCGCAATGAGCAGTTCTTC.

The rearrangement links TRBV2 to TRBJ2-3, with D maybe TRBD2 (5 bases). The CDR3 loop spans 11 amino acids. Trimming took off 6 bases at V and 4 bases at J, with 5 bases between the two ends. Per the germline V gene, CDR1 is SNHLY and CDR2 is FYNNEI. The CDR3 region has the DNA TGTGCCAGCAGGGAGGCAGATACGCAGTATTTT. Protein: CASREADTQYF.

This chain joins TRBV6-6 and TRBJ1-5; a weak D match, TRBD1 (5 bases). CDR1 and CDR2 from the germline V gene are MNHNY and SVGAGI (reference sequence). This CDR3 has 15 residues. V lost 2 bases and J lost 2, with 10 bases in between. CDR3 in DNA: TGTGCCAGCAGTTACGTGGGGGTTGGCAATCAGCCCCAGCATTTT. Translating it yields CASSYVGVGNQPQHF.

The chain has TRBV3-1 (or the pseudogene TRBV3-2) and TRBJ1-2; 10 nucleotides match TRBD1. The CDR3 totals 14 residues. The V segment lost 3 bases and the J segment 7 bases; nucleotides outside the gene matches: 5. The germline CDR1 and CDR2 sequences are LGHDT and YNNKEL (reference sequence). CDR3 DNA sequence: TGTGCCAGCAGCCATCACGGACAGGGGGGTGGCTACACCTTC. Its translation is CASSHHGQGGGYTF.

V usage is TRBV29-1 and J usage is TRBJ2-5; D is unclear. Deletions cut 7 bases from V and 5 bases from J, with 11 bases between. The CDR3 consists of 11 residues. Germline V gene data show CDR1 as SQVTM and CDR2 as ANQGSEA. The chain's CDR3 is CSATPSETQYF. The CDR3 region has the DNA TGCAGCGCGACCCCATCGGAGACCCAGTACTTC.

This chain connects TRBV6-5 to TRBJ1-1; possible D gene TRBD1, 6 bases. This CDR3 is 14 amino acids long. V lost 7 bases and J lost 3, with 15 bases in between. In germline, CDR1 is MNHEY, CDR2 SVGAGI. The CDR3 loop reads CASKQGHWDTEAFF. In DNA form, the CDR3 reads TGTGCCAGCAAGCAGGGACACTGGGACACTGAAGCTTTCTTT.

V usage is TRBV5-4 and J usage is TRBJ2-7; D is unresolved. The V end was cut by 4 bases, the J end by 3 bases, with 11 bases between. This CDR3 region has 13 residues. Looked up from germline, CDR1 is SGHNT and CDR2 is YYREEE (reference sequence). The CDR3 coding sequence is TGTGCCAGCAGCCCACCATTGAGCTACGAGCAGTACTTC. Protein: CASSPPLSYEQYF.

J is TRBJ1-6 and V is TRBV2, with D possibly being TRBD1 (5 bases). From germline, CDR1 is SNHLY and CDR2 FYNNEI. The CDR3 contains 13 residues. Deletions cut 3 bases from V and 9 bases from J, with 9 bases between. In nucleotides, the CDR3 is TGTGCCAGCAGTGATCAGGGTGGTTCACCCCTCCACTTT. This gives the protein CASSDQGGSPLHF.

The chain couples TRBV19 to TRBJ1-1; D is undetermined. V was shortened by 5 bases and J by 1 base, with 14 bases between the two germline ends. Germline CDR1 LNHDA, CDR2 SQIVND (reference sequence). CDR3 size: 15 residues. The CDR3 DNA reads as TGTGCCAGTAGTTCCCTGACCCGAGGGAACACTGAAGCTTTCTTT. It specifies CASSSLTRGNTEAFF.

V gene TRBV29-1 combines with J gene TRBJ1-2; D gene uncertain. The V end lost 1 base, the J end lost 8 bases, and 14 bases lay between the germline ends. The CDR3 loop spans 13 amino acids. CDR1 and CDR2 from the germline V gene are SQVTM and ANQGSEA. CDR3 DNA sequence: TGCAGCGTTGAAGCGATCAGGACGGAGGGCTACACCTTC. This sequence encodes CSVEAIRTEGYTF.

The V call is TRBV19, the J call TRBJ2-1; D possibly corresponds to TRBD1 (6 bases). Trimming left V 3 bases short and J 2 bases short, with 11 bases between. The CDR3 runs 15 residues. Per germline, CDR1 LNHDA and CDR2 SQIVND (reference sequence). CDR3 sequence: CASSMVQGTYNEQFF. As DNA, the CDR3 is TGTGCCAGTAGTATGGTACAGGGTACCTACAATGAGCAGTTCTTC.

In DNA, the CDR3 is TGTGCCTGGAGTGTACAGGGAGGGCTTAGCAATCAGCCCCAGCATTTT. Its protein is CAWSVQGGLSNQPQHF. The rearrangement links TRBV30 to TRBJ1-5, with D maybe TRBD1 (6 bases). The V gene's germline CDR1 is GTSNPN and CDR2 SVGIG (reference sequence). The V end lost 0 bases, the J end lost 0 bases, and 12 bases lay between the germline ends. CDR3 length: 16 amino acids.

The chain links TRBV6-5 to TRBJ2-5; D is perhaps TRBD1 (6 bases). CDR1 MNHEY and CDR2 SVGAGI come from the germline V gene. CDR3 length: 12 residues. V shed 6 bases and J shed 3 bases, with 8 bases lying between them. CDR3 coding DNA: TGTGCCAGCAGCCCAGGGGAAGAGACCCAGTACTTC. This encodes CASSPGEETQYF.

This chain uses TRBV28 with TRBJ2-7; tentatively, D is TRBD1 (6 bases). The CDR3 covers 13 residues. The germline V gene has CDR1 MDHEN and CDR2 SYDVKM. V was shortened by 7 bases and J by 6 bases, with 16 bases between the two germline ends. The CDR3 bases are TGTGCCAGCATGGCAGGGGACGGGCTCGAGCAGTACTTC. Translated: CASMAGDGLEQYF.

The chain combines TRBV12-3 or TRBV12-4 with TRBJ2-5; maybe TRBD2 (6 bases). V was trimmed by 3 bases and J by 2 bases, leaving 7 bases between them. The CDR3 has 13 amino acids. This CDR3 is CASSFGGQETQYF. As DNA, the CDR3 is TGTGCCAGCAGTTTTGGGGGGCAAGAGACCCAGTACTTC.

This chain uses TRBV28 with TRBJ2-7, with 10 bases that match TRBD1. The CDR3 extends over 15 amino acids. Germline CDR1 reads MDHEN; CDR2 reads SYDVKM. The junction had 8 bases not matched to a gene; V was cut back by 5 bases and J by 4 bases. The chain's CDR3 is CASSGGTGARYEQYF. CDR3 nucleotide sequence: TGTGCCAGCAGTGGGGGGACAGGGGCGCGGTACGAGCAGTACTTC.

This clone was observed a few times. The J gene is TRBJ2-7, the V gene TRBV5-8; TRBD2 aligns across 9 bases. There are 15 residues in the CDR3. Germline V gene lookup returns CDR1 SGHTS and CDR2 YDEGEE. V was pared by 1 base and J by 1 base, with 3 bases of the junction left unmatched. The chain's CDR3 is CASSLFSGRSYEQYF. DNA of the CDR3: TGTGCCAGCAGCTTGTTCAGCGGGAGGTCCTACGAGCAGTACTTC.

The chain joins TRBV9 to TRBJ2-7, with D tentatively TRBD2 (6 bases). The CDR3 consists of 13 residues. Deletions cut 3 bases from V and 7 bases from J, with 14 bases between. Germline CDR1 reads SGDLS; CDR2 reads YYNGEE. The CDR3 loop is CASSEEGPSEQYF. In DNA form, the CDR3 reads TGTGCCAGCAGCGAGGAGGGCCCCTCTGAGCAGTACTTC.

The V call is TRBV6-4, the J call TRBJ2-1, with 12 bases lining up with TRBD2. V lost 1 base and J lost 6; bases outside the gene matches: 4. The germline gives CDR1 MRHNA, CDR2 SNTAGT. The CDR3 has 16 amino acids. The CDR3 DNA reads TGTGCCAGCAGTGACTTAGGGACTAGCGGGCCCAATGAGCAGTTCTTC. It specifies CASSDLGTSGPNEQFF.

Remarks on this clone: The identical CDR3 is also encoded by other nucleotide sequences in the sample. The CDR3 DNA is TGTGCCAGCAGCTTAAGTGGGGAGACCCAGTACTTC. Translation: CASSLSGETQYF. The chain recombines TRBV7-9 with TRBJ2-5, with D hard to call. V shed 2 bases and J shed 5 bases, with 6 bases lying between them. The CDR3 has 12 residues. Germline V CDR1 and CDR2: SEHNR, FQNEAQ (reference sequence).

The CDR3 bases are TGTGCCACCAGCATCAACTCAGGGACAGTAGGAAACACCATATATTTT. It is translated as CATSINSGTVGNTIYF. This chain links TRBV15 with TRBJ1-3; 7 bases match TRBD1. This CDR3 has 16 residues. The germline gives CDR1 LNHNV, CDR2 YYDKDF (reference sequence). The ends lost 4 bases at V and 4 bases at J; junction bases unmatched: 10. Complete variable domain (other parts from reference TRBV15 and TRBJ1-3): DAMVIQNPRYQVTQFGKPVTLSCSQTLNHNVMYWYQQKSSQAPKLLFHYYDKDFNNEADTPDNFQSRRPNTSFCFLDIRSPGLGDTAMYLCATSINSGTVGNTIYFGEGSWLTVV.

This clone appeared a few times. This chain connects TRBV3-1 (or the pseudogene TRBV3-2) to TRBJ2-7; 11 bases are shared with TRBD1. The CDR3 runs 14 residues. Per the germline V gene, CDR1 is LGHDT and CDR2 is YNNKEL (reference sequence). After removal of 6 bases from V and 5 bases from J, the junction contained 6 bases not matched to a gene. The CDR3 DNA reads TGTGCCAGCAGACCCGGGACAGGGGGACACGAGCAGTACTTC. This translates into CASRPGTGGHEQYF.

The gene calls are TRBV4-3 and TRBJ2-1, with D possibly called TRBD1 or TRBD2 (5 bases each). The CDR3 has 14 amino acids. V was pared by 3 bases and J by 2 bases, with 8 bases between. Germline V gene data show CDR1 as LGHNA and CDR2 as YSLEER. The CDR3 protein is CASSQGPTYNEQFF. The CDR3 region has the DNA TGCGCCAGCAGCCAGGGACCTACCTACAATGAGCAGTTCTTC.

The V call is TRBV7-9, the J call TRBJ1-4; D gene unclear. CDR3 length equals 17 residues. Germline V gene data show CDR1 as SEHNR and CDR2 as FQNEAQ (reference sequence). Deletions cut 1 base from V and 3 bases from J, with 15 bases between. In nucleotides, the CDR3 is TGTGCCAGCAGCTTAGGTCCAGATCCCCGAGCTAATGAAAAACTGTTTTTT. This gives the protein CASSLGPDPRANEKLFF.